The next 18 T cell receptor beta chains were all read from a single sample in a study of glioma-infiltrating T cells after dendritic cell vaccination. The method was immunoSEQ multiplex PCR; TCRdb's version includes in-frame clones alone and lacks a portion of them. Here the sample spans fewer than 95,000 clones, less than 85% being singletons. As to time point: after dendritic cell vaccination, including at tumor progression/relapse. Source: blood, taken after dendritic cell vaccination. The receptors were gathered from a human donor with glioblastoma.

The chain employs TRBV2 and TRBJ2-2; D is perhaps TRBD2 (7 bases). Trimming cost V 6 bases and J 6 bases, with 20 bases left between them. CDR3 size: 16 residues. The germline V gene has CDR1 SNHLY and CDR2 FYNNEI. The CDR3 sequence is CASRPRGGGIAGELFF. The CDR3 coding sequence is TGTGCCAGCAGGCCAAGGGGGGGCGGGATCGCCGGGGAGCTGTTTTTT.

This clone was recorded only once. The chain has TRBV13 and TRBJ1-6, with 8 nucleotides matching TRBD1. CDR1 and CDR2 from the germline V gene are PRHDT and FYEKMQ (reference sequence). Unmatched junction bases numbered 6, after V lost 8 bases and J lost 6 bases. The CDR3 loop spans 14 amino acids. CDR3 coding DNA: TGTGCCAGCGGGTTTGACAGGGGTAATTCACCCCTCCACTTT. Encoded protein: CASGFDRGNSPLHF.

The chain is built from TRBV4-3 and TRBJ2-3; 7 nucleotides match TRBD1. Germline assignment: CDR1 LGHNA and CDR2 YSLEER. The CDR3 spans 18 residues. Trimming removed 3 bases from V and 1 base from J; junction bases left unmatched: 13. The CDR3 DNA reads TGCGCCAGCAGCCATGCAACCCCTTCCCAGGGGGGCACAGATACGCAGTATTTT. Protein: CASSHATPSQGGTDTQYF.

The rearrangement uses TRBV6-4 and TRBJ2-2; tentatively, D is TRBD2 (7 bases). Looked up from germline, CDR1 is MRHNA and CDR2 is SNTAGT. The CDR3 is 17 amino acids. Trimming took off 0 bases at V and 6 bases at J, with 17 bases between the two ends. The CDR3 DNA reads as TGTGCCAGCAGTGACTCAAAAGGGGGACTACTGGCCGGGGAGCTGTTTTTT. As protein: CASSDSKGGLLAGELFF.

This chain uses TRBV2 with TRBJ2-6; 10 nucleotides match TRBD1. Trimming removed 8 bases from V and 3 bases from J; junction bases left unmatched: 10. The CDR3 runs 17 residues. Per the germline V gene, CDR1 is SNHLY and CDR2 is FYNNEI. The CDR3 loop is CASCRDRGGSGANVLTF. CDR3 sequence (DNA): TGTGCCAGCTGCCGGGACAGGGGAGGTAGTGGGGCCAACGTCCTGACTTTC.

The CDR3 DNA reads as TGTGCCAGCAGCGAGGCTGGGGACAGGGCCTACAATGAGCAGTTCTTC. This encodes CASSEAGDRAYNEQFF. The V and J genes are TRBV9 and TRBJ2-1, with 9 bases matching TRBD1. With 3 bases clipped from V and 2 bases from J, the junction kept 6 bases outside the gene matches. CDR1 is SGDLS and CDR2 is YYNGEE in the germline V gene. The length of the CDR3 is 16 residues.

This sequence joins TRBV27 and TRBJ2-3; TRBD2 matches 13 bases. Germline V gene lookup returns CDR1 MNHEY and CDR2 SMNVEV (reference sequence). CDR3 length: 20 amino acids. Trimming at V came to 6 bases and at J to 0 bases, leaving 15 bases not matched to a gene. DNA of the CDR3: TGTGCCAGCAGACGAAAGCTCCCCGGGACTAGCGGGACTAGCACAGATACGCAGTATTTT. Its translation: CASRRKLPGTSGTSTDTQYF.

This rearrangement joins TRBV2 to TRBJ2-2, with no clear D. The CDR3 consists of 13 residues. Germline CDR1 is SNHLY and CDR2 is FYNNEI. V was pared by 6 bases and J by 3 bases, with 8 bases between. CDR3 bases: TGTGCCAGCAGCCCTATATACACCGGGGAGCTGTTTTTT. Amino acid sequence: CASSPIYTGELFF.

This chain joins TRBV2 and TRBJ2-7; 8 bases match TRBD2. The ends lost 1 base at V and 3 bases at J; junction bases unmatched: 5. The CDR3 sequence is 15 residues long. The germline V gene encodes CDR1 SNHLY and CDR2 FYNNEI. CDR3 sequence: CASSEDGGGLYEQYF. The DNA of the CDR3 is TGTGCCAGCAGTGAAGACGGCGGGGGGCTCTACGAGCAGTACTTC.

The CDR3 sequence: CASSQELIGNEQFF. The CDR3 region has the DNA TGCGCCAGCAGCCAAGAATTAATCGGCAATGAGCAGTTCTTC. The chain uses TRBV4-3 and TRBJ2-1; D gene unclear. Per the germline V gene, CDR1 is LGHNA and CDR2 is YSLEER. This CDR3 has 14 residues. Trimming removed 0 bases from V and 6 bases from J, with 9 bases in between.

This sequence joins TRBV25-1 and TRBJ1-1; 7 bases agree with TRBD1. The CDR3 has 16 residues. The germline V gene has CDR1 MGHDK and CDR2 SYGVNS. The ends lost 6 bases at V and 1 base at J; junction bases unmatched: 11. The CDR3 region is CASSLNQGGRNTEAFF. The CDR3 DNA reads TGTGCCAGCAGCCTCAACCAGGGGGGCAGGAACACTGAAGCTTTCTTT.

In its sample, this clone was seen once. CDR3 DNA sequence: TGTGCCAGCAGCATAAAGGGAGGACAGGGAGGAGAGACCCAGTACTTC. This codes for CASSIKGGQGGETQYF. V is TRBV9 and J is TRBJ2-5, with TRBD1 matching 8 bases. Germline V gene sequence: CDR1 SGDLS, CDR2 YYNGEE. CDR3 length equals 16 residues. The V gene end was trimmed by 4 bases and the J gene end by 4 bases; junction bases not matched to a gene: 12. The full variable domain, in which reference TRBV9 and TRBJ2-5 provide the parts outside the CDR3, is DSGVTQTPKHLITATGQRVTLRCSPRSGDLSVYWYQQSLDQGLQFLIQYYNGEERAKGNILERFSAQQFPDLHSELNLSSLELGDSALYFCASSIKGGQGGETQYFGPGTRLLVL.

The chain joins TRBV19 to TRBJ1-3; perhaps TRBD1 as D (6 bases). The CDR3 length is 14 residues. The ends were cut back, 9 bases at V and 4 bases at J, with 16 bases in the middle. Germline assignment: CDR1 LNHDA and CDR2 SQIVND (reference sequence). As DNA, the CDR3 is TGTGCCAGCACCGGGACCGACAGGGGAAACACCATATATTTT. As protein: CASTGTDRGNTIYF.

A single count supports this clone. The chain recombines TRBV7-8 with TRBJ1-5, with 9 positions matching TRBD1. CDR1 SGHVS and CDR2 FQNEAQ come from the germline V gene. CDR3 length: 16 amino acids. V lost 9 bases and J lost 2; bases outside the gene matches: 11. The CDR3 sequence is CASAAGTGFGNQPQHF. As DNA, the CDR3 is TGTGCCAGTGCAGCCGGGACAGGGTTTGGCAATCAGCCCCAGCATTTT.

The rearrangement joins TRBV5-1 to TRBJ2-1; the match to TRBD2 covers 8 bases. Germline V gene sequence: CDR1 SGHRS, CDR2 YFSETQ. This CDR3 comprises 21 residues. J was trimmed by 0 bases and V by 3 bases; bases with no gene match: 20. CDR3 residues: CASSWGRGGGDNDHSYNEQFF. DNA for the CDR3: TGCGCCAGCAGCTGGGGACGGGGGGGAGGGGACAACGACCACTCCTACAATGAGCAGTTCTTC.

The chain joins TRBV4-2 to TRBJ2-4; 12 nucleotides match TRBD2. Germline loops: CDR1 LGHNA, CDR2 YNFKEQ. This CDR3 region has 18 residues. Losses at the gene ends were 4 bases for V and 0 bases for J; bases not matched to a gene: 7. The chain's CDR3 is CASSRGTSGSVAKNIQYF. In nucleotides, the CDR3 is TGTGCCAGCAGCCGAGGGACTAGCGGGTCTGTAGCCAAAAACATTCAGTACTTC.

The CDR3 reads CASSQVLGMELNYGYTF. In DNA form, the CDR3 reads TGCGCCAGCAGCCAAGTACTGGGCATGGAACTGAACTATGGCTACACCTTC. V usage is TRBV4-1 and J usage is TRBJ1-2; D gene unclear. The CDR3 is 17 residues long. Germline loops: CDR1 MGHRA, CDR2 YSYEKL. The ends were cut back, 1 base at V and 2 bases at J, with 17 bases in the middle.

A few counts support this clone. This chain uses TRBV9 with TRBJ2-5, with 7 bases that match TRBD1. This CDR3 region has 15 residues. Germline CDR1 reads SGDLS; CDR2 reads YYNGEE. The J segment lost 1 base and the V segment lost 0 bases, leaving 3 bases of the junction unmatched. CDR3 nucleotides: TGTGCCAGCAGCGTAGCTGGGACAGTCCAAGAGACCCAGTACTTC. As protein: CASSVAGTVQETQYF.